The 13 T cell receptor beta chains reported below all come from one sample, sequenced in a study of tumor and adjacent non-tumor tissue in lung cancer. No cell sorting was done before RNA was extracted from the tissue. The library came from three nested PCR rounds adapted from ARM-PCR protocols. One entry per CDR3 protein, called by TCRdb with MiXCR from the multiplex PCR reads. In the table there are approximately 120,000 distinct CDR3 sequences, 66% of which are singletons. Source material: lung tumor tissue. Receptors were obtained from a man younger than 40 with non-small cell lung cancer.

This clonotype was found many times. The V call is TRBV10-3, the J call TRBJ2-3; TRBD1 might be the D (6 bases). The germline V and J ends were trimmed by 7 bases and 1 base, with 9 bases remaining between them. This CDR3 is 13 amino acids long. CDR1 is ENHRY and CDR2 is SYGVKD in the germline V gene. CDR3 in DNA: TGTGCCATCAACCGACAGGGCACAGATACGCAGTATTTT. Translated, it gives CAINRQGTDTQYF.

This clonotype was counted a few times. The CDR3 is CASSRTTSELSYEQYF. Written as DNA, the CDR3 is TGTGCCAGCAGCCGGACTACTTCGGAGCTTTCCTACGAGCAGTACTTC. V gene TRBV6-1 combines with J gene TRBJ2-7; D is possibly TRBD2 (6 bases). This CDR3 is 16 amino acids long. With 6 bases removed from V and 1 base from J, the gap between germline ends came to 19 bases. Germline CDR1 MNHNS, CDR2 SASEGT.

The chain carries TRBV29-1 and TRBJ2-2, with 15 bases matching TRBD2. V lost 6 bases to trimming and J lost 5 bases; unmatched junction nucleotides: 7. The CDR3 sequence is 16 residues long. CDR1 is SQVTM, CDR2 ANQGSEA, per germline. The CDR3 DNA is TGCAGCGTCTCGGGACTAGCGGGAGGACTAACCGGGGAGCTGTTTTTT. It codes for CSVSGLAGGLTGELFF.

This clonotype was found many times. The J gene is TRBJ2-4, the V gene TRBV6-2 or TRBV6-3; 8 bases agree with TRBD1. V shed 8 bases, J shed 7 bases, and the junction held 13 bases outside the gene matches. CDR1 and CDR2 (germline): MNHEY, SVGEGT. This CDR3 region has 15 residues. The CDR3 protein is CASRVDRGGANIQYF. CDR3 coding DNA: TGTGCCAGCCGAGTCGACAGGGGTGGGGCGAACATTCAGTACTTC.

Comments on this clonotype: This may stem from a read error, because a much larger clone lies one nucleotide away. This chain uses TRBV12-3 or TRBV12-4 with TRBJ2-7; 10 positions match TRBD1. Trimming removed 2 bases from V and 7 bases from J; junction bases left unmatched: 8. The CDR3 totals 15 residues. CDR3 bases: TGTGCCAGCAGTTTACCGGGACAGGGGAAGGAAGAGCAGTACTTC. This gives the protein CASSLPGQGKEEQYF.

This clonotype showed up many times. Here the CDR3 reads CSAREQGGEALHF. The CDR3 coding sequence is TGCAGTGCTAGAGAGCAGGGGGGGGAAGCCCTCCACTTT. The V gene is TRBV20-1, the J gene TRBJ1-6, with TRBD1 matching 7 bases. CDR3 length: 13 residues. V was clipped by 0 bases and J by 14 bases; unmatched bases: 7. Germline CDR1 DFQATT, CDR2 SNEGSKA (reference sequence).

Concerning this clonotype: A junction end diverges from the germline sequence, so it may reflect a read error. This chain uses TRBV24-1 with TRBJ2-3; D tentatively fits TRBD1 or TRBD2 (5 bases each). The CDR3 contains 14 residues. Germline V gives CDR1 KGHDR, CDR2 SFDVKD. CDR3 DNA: TGTGCCACCAGTGTAAACGGGGCCACAGATTCGCAGTATTTT. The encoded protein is CATSVNGATDSQYF.

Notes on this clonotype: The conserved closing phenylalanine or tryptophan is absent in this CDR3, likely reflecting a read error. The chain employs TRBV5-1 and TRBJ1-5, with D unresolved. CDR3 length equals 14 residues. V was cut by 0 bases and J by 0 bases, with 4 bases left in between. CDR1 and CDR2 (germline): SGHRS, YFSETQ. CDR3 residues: CASSLDGSNQPQHY. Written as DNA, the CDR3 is TGCGCCAGCAGCTTGGACGGTAGCAATCAGCCCCAGCATTAT.

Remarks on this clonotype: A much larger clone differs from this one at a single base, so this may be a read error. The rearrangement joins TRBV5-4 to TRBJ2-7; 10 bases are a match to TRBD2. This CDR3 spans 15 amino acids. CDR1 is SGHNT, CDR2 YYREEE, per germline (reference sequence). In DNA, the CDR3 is TGTGCCAACAGCCGTGAAGCGGGAGGGCCTAAAGAGCAGTACTTC. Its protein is CANSREAGGPKEQYF. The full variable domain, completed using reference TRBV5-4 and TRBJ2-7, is ETGVTQSPTHLIKTRGQQVTLRCSSQSGHNTVSWYQQALGQGPQFIFQYYREEENGRGNFPPRFSGLQFPNYSSELNVNALELDDSALYLCANSREAGGPKEQYFGPGTRLTVT.

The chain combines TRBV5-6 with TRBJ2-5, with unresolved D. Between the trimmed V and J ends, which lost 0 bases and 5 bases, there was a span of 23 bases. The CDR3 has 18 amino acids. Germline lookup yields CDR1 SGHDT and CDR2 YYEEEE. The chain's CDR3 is CASSLVPASFRVSETQYF. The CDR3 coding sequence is TGTGCCAGCAGCTTGGTCCCGGCGAGTTTTCGAGTCTCGGAGACCCAGTACTTC.

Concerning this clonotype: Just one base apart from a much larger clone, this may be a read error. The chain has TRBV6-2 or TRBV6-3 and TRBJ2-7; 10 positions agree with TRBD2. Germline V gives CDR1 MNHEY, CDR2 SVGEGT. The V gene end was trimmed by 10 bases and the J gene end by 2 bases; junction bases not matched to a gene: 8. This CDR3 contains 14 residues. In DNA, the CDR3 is TGTGCCAACAGGAGACTAGCGGGTACCTACGAGCAGTACTTC. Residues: CANRRLAGTYEQYF.

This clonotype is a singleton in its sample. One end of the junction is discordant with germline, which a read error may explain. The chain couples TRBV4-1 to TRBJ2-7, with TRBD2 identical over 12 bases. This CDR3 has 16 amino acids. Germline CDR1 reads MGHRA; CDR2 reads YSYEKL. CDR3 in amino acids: CASNQKSSGRAVEQYF. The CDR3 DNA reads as TGCGCCAGCAACCAAAAATCTAGCGGGAGGGCCGTCGAGCAGTACTTC.

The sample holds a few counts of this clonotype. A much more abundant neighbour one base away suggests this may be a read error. CDR3 sequence reads: CASCQESTMNTEAFF. The CDR3, as DNA: TGCGCCAGCTGCCAAGAATCCACGATGAACACTGAAGCTTTCTTT. The chain recombines TRBV4-1 with TRBJ1-1; D is ambiguous. This CDR3 spans 15 amino acids. The germline gives CDR1 MGHRA, CDR2 YSYEKL.